A selection of T cell receptor beta chains follows, all from one sample in a study of cytomegalovirus exposure and HLA in healthy donors. TCRdb's table, derived via immunoSEQ multiplex PCR, lists solely in-frame clones and lacks some. The sample consists of fewer than 250,000 clones, 70% to 85% of them appearing once. The sample taken for sequencing was PBMCs. Receptors originate from a male donor in good health and CMV-seronegative. CDR3s include the opening cysteine and the closing phenylalanine or tryptophan. The order of the fields is D gene, V gene, J gene, clone size, CDR3 DNA, CDR3 protein. D genes are given only for firm matches. Rows give clone size only sometimes, using once, few, many, or a class for an expanded clone.

>-|TRBV6-5|TRBJ1-1|few
TGTGCCAGCAGTTATAGCGGACGTTCCAATGCGGCTTTCTTT
CASSYSGRSNAAFF
>-|TRBV7-6|TRBJ2-2|-
TGTGCCAGCAGCTTCGAGGGGGTACAGCCGAACACCGGGAAGCTGTTTTTT
CASSFEGVQPNTGKLFF
>-|TRBV6-5|TRBJ2-7|few
TGTGCCAGCAGCCAGGACGGGGTCTCCTACGAGCAGTACTTC
CASSQDGVSYEQYF
>-|TRBV20-1|TRBJ1-1|-
TGCAGTGCTCAGGGGAACACTGAAGCTTTCTTT
CSAQGNTEAFF
>TRBD1|TRBV5-1|TRBJ2-3|-
TGCGCCAGCGGAAGTGACAGGGGAGATGCAGATACGCAGTATTTT
CASGSDRGDADTQYF
>-|TRBV14|TRBJ2-7|few
TGTGCCAGCAGCCAAGTGTCGGCCTACGAGCAGTACTTC
CASSQVSAYEQYF
>TRBD2|TRBV30|TRBJ2-5|-
TGTGCCTGTCGAGGCGGGAGGCCACCCAAGGAGACCCAGTACTTC
CACRGGRPPKETQYF
>-|TRBV29-1|TRBJ1-5|-
TGCAGCGTTGTCCGGGAGGCCGGTCAGCCCCAGCATTTT
CSVVREAGQPQHF
>TRBD1|TRBV5-1|TRBJ1-4|-
TGCGCCAGCAGCCCCGAGGACAGGGGCGAAAAACTGTTTTTT
CASSPEDRGEKLFF
>-|TRBV20-1|TRBJ2-5|few
TGCAGTGGAGGTCACCCCACTTCCCAGTACTTC
CSGGHPTSQYF
>-|TRBV18|TRBJ2-5|-
TGTGCCAGCTCACTCCAGTCACCACCCCAAGAGACCCAGTACTTC
CASSLQSPPQETQYF
>-|TRBV7-9|TRBJ2-1|-
TGTGCCAGCAGCCCAGAGCTAGCGAGACAGGGTTACAATGAGCAGTTCTTC
CASSPELARQGYNEQFF
>-|TRBV28|TRBJ1-1|-
TGTGCCAGCAGTGCAGGGTTAGTCACTGAAGCTTTCTTT
CASSAGLVTEAFF
>-|TRBV13|TRBJ2-5|-
TGTGCCAGCAGCTCCGAGCAAGAGACCCAGTACTTC
CASSSEQETQYF
>TRBD2|TRBV7-3|TRBJ2-6|-
TGTGCCAGCAGCTTAACGAGCGGGGGGGTCTCTGGGGCCAACGTCCTGACTTTC
CASSLTSGGVSGANVLTF
>TRBD1|TRBV6-5|TRBJ1-1|-
TGTGCCAGCAGTTATGGGGGACAGGGTGTAGCTTTCTTT
CASSYGGQGVAFF
>-|TRBV28|TRBJ2-1|-
TGTGCCAGCACCGTGAGCTCCTACAATGAGCAGTTCTTC
CASTVSSYNEQFF
>TRBD1|TRBV19|TRBJ1-4|few
TGTGCCAGTAGTATAGATCCGCCGGGACAGGGGGATGAAAAACTGTTTTTT
CASSIDPPGQGDEKLFF
>TRBD1|TRBV9|TRBJ2-2|-
TGTGCCAGCAACCCGACAGGGGGGAGGACCGGGGAGCTGTTTTTT
CASNPTGGRTGELFF
>-|TRBV28|TRBJ1-5|few
TGTGCCAGCTTGGACAGTTCTAGCAATCAGCCCCAGCATTTT
CASLDSSSNQPQHF
>TRBD1|TRBV7-9|TRBJ2-5|-
TGTTCCAGCAGCCCCCCTGACAGGGGGGCAGAGACCCAGTACTTC
CSSSPPDRGAETQYF
>-|TRBV2|TRBJ2-3|-
TGTGCCAGCAGTACGACTAGGGTGGATACGCAGTATTTT
CASSTTRVDTQYF
>TRBD2|TRBV5-4|TRBJ2-1|-
TGTGCCAGCGGGACTAGCAGCTACAATGAGCAGTTCTTC
CASGTSSYNEQFF
>-|TRBV5-5|TRBJ2-7|many
TGTGCCAGCAGCTTGGCTTTCGGGAGCTCCTACGAGCAGTACTTC
CASSLAFGSSYEQYF
>TRBD1|TRBV4-1|TRBJ2-7|-
TGCGCCAGCAGCCAAGGGACAGGGTGGGGATACGAGCAGTACTTC
CASSQGTGWGYEQYF
>-|TRBV28|TRBJ1-1|-
TGTGCCAGCAGTCTCGGACACGGTGAAGCTTTCTTT
CASSLGHGEAFF